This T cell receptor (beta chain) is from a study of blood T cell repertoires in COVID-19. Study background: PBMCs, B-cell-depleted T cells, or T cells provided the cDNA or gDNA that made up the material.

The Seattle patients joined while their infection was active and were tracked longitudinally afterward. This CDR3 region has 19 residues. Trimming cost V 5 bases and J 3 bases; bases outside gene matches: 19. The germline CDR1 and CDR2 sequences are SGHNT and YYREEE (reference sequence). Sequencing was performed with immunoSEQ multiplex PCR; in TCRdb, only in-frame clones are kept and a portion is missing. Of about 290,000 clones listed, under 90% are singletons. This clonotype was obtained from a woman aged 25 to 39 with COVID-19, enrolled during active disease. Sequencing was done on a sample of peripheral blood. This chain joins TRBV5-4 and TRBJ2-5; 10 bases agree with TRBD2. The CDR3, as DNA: TGTGCCAGCAGTCCCCGGGTTCCGGGCCCTAGCGGGGGAAAAGAGACCCAGTACTTC. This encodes CASSPRVPGPSGGKETQYF.